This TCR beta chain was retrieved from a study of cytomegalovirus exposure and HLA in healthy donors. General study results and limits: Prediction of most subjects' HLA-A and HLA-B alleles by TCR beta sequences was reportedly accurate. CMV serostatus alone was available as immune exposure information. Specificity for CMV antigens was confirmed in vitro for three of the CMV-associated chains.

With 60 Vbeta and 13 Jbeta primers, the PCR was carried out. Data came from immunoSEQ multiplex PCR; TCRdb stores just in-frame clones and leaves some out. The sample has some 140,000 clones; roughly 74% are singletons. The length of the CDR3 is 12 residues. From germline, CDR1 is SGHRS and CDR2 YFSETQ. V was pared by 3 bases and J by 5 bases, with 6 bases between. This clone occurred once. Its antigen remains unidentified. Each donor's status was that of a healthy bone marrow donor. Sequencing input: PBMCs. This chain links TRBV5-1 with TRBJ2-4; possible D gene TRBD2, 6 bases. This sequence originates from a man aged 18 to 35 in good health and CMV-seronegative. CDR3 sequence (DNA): TGCGCCAGCAGCTGGGGGGAAAACATTCAGTACTTC. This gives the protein CASSWGENIQYF.